Each of the 30 T cell receptor beta chains below was sequenced from the same sample in a study of T cell responses to AZD1222 COVID-19 vaccine. Generated by immunoSEQ multiplex PCR, the TCRdb table keeps only in-frame clones and is missing some. Of 130,000 or so clones in the sample, about nine tenths are singletons; the top ten hold about 7%. The material was peripheral blood, obtained on day 0 of AZD1222 vaccination. The receptors come from an adult in good health.

This clone was picked up a small number of times. The chain employs TRBV6-2 or TRBV6-3 and TRBJ2-3; the D call may be TRBD1 or TRBD2 (5 bases each). Trimming stripped 2 bases from V and 2 bases from J, with 11 bases between. CDR1 is MNHEY and CDR2 is SVGEGT in the germline V gene. The CDR3 extends over 15 amino acids. CDR3 nucleotide sequence: TGTGCCAGCAGTTACAGCGGCAGGGCCACAGATACGCAGTATTTT. Its translation: CASSYSGRATDTQYF.

This chain links TRBV6-5 with TRBJ1-6; 10 bases map to TRBD1. CDR3 length: 15 amino acids. Trimming removed 2 bases from V and 9 bases from J; junction bases left unmatched: 4. In germline, CDR1 is MNHEY, CDR2 SVGAGI. The CDR3 DNA is TGTGCCAGCAGTTACGAGGACAGGGGGGGTTCACCCCTCCACTTT. Translation gives CASSYEDRGGSPLHF.

The V and J genes are TRBV10-3 and TRBJ1-6; weak D call: TRBD1 (6 bases). Between the trimmed V and J ends, which lost 3 bases and 7 bases, there was a span of 13 bases. Germline V CDR1 and CDR2: ENHRY, SYGVKD. CDR3 length: 15 amino acids. The CDR3 here is CAISDLDRPNSPLHF. CDR3 nucleotide sequence: TGTGCCATCAGTGACCTAGACAGGCCGAATTCACCCCTCCACTTT.

This chain links TRBV4-1 with TRBJ1-2, with unresolved D. V was shortened by 0 bases and J by 2 bases, with 16 bases between the two germline ends. Germline CDR1 reads MGHRA; CDR2 reads YSYEKL. This CDR3 has 17 residues. CDR3 sequence: CASSQDPRPEGNYGYTF. CDR3 DNA: TGCGCCAGCAGCCAAGATCCCAGGCCGGAAGGGAACTATGGCTACACCTTC.

The chain has TRBV24-1 and TRBJ2-7; TRBD1 matches 10 bases. CDR3 length: 15 residues. V shed 0 bases, J shed 2 bases, and the junction held 0 bases outside the gene matches. Per germline, CDR1 KGHDR and CDR2 SFDVKD. CDR3 coding DNA: TGTGCCACCAGTGATTTGGGACAGGGGGCCTACGAGCAGTACTTC. Its translation: CATSDLGQGAYEQYF.

This chain joins TRBV5-1 and TRBJ2-7; D remains ambiguous. Germline V gives CDR1 SGHRS, CDR2 YFSETQ. The CDR3 has 12 residues. Deletions cut 1 base from V and 5 bases from J, with 7 bases between. DNA for the CDR3: TGCGCCAGCAGCTTGAGGGCGGACGAGCAGTACTTC. It encodes CASSLRADEQYF.

The gene calls are TRBV9 and TRBJ2-3; TRBD1 aligns across 10 bases. The CDR3 is 15 amino acids. V was clipped by 5 bases and J by 0 bases; unmatched bases: 3. Germline V gene data show CDR1 as SGDLS and CDR2 as YYNGEE. The CDR3 region has the DNA TGTGCCAGCAGTCCGGACAGGGGGAGCACAGATACGCAGTATTTT. Translating gives CASSPDRGSTDTQYF.

This clone was counted once. The chain is built from TRBV6-2 or TRBV6-3 and TRBJ1-4; D not resolved. CDR1 is MNHEY, CDR2 SVGEGT, per germline. V lost 5 bases and J 8 bases, leaving 6 bases between the germline ends. The CDR3 length is 11 residues. The CDR3 sequence: CASSNEEKLFF. Written as DNA, the CDR3 is TGTGCCAGCAGTAACGAGGAAAAACTGTTTTTT.

CDR3 sequence: CASSVEGGGYTF. The CDR3 region has the DNA TGTGCCAGCAGCGTAGAAGGGGGCGGCTACACCTTC. The chain joins TRBV9 to TRBJ1-2; 7 bases match TRBD1. Germline lookup yields CDR1 SGDLS and CDR2 YYNGEE. Trimming at V came to 0 bases and at J to 8 bases, leaving 1 base not matched to a gene. CDR3 length equals 12 residues.

The chain is built from TRBV6-6 and TRBJ1-5; D is perhaps TRBD1 (5 bases). The germline V and J ends were trimmed by 5 bases and 0 bases, with 14 bases remaining between them. Germline assignment: CDR1 MNHNY and CDR2 SVGAGI (reference sequence). The CDR3 consists of 16 residues. CDR3: CASSPYGQDSNQPQHF. As DNA, the CDR3 is TGTGCCAGCAGTCCATATGGACAAGATAGCAATCAGCCCCAGCATTTT.

The chain links TRBV11-3 to TRBJ2-1; 10 bases match TRBD2. There are 16 residues in the CDR3. V shed 4 bases and J 1 base; nucleotides not matched to a gene: 4. Germline V gene sequence: CDR1 SGHNT, CDR2 YENEEA. For the CDR3, the DNA is TGTGCCAGCAGCTCCCGGACTAGCGGTTCCTACAATGAGCAGTTCTTC. Translating gives CASSSRTSGSYNEQFF.

The CDR3 DNA follows: TGTGCCAGCAGCCCCGGGACTGCTCTAGGCTACACCTTC. This codes for CASSPGTALGYTF. V is TRBV12-3 or TRBV12-4 and J is TRBJ1-2; perhaps TRBD1 as D (5 bases). This CDR3 is built from 13 residues. With 6 bases removed from V and 8 bases from J, the gap between germline ends came to 16 bases.

The rearrangement uses TRBV5-1 and TRBJ2-7; 11 bases line up with TRBD1. J lost 3 bases, V lost 4 bases, and 6 bases had no gene match. The CDR3 covers 15 residues. Germline loops: CDR1 SGHRS, CDR2 YFSETQ. CDR3 region: CASSRGQGGFYEQYF. The DNA for the CDR3 is TGCGCCAGCAGCCGGGGACAGGGGGGTTTCTACGAGCAGTACTTC.

V usage is TRBV28 and J usage is TRBJ2-7; tentatively, D is TRBD2 (6 bases). Looked up from germline, CDR1 is MDHEN and CDR2 is SYDVKM. CDR3 length: 14 amino acids. V was clipped by 8 bases and J by 0 bases, with 14 bases between them. This chain's CDR3 is CASLRDLSSYEQYF. As DNA, the CDR3 is TGTGCCAGCCTGAGGGACTTGAGCTCCTACGAGCAGTACTTC.

The V and J genes are TRBV24-1 and TRBJ1-5; unclear D gene. CDR3 length equals 18 residues. Between the trimmed V and J ends, which lost 8 bases and 6 bases, there was a span of 28 bases. Looked up from germline, CDR1 is KGHDR and CDR2 is SFDVKD. CDR3 sequence (DNA): TGTGCCACCACAACTACACGTCAGATAGTGAAGGGTGTTCAGCCCCAGCATTTT. As protein: CATTTTRQIVKGVQPQHF.

The chain has TRBV7-2 and TRBJ2-1; 9 bases align to TRBD2. The CDR3 has 15 residues. Germline V gene lookup returns CDR1 SGHTA and CDR2 FQGNSA. Unmatched junction bases numbered 5, after V lost 1 base and J lost 7 bases. CDR3 DNA: TGTGCCAGCAGCTTAGTGCGGGGGGGCCTGAATGAGCAGTTCTTC. This gives the protein CASSLVRGGLNEQFF.

This clone came up once. J is TRBJ2-1 and V is TRBV7-2, with D tentatively TRBD1 or TRBD2 (5 bases each). Deletions cut 1 base from V and 9 bases from J, with 10 bases between. CDR3 length: 13 amino acids. Germline loops: CDR1 SGHTA, CDR2 FQGNSA. Here the CDR3 reads CASSLVGDIEQFF. In DNA form, the CDR3 reads TGTGCCAGCAGCTTAGTGGGGGATATTGAGCAGTTCTTC.

This sequence joins TRBV30 and TRBJ1-5; D unresolved. The CDR3 is made up of 13 amino acids. Trimming pared 5 bases from V and 4 bases from J, leaving 12 bases between. Germline CDR1 GTSNPN, CDR2 SVGIG (reference sequence). The CDR3 spells CAWAYDGNQPQHF. The DNA of the CDR3 is TGTGCCTGGGCCTACGATGGGAATCAGCCCCAGCATTTT.

For the CDR3, the DNA is TGTGCCAGCAGCGCCGGGACTAGCGGGGGGGCCAGGTTTGGCAAAAACATTCAGTACTTC. It encodes CASSAGTSGGARFGKNIQYF. This rearrangement joins TRBV11-3 to TRBJ2-4; 16 bases are shared with TRBD2. Germline V CDR1 and CDR2: SGHNT, YENEEA. The CDR3 is 20 amino acids. Trimming took 5 bases from V and 3 from J; bases not matched to a gene: 13. Full variable domain (outside the CDR3, taken from reference TRBV11-3 and TRBJ2-4): EAGVVQSPRYKIIEKKQPVAFWCNPISGHNTLYWYLQNLGQGPELLIRYENEEAVDDSQLPKDRFSAERLKGVDSTLKIQPAELGDSAVYLCASSAGTSGGARFGKNIQYFGAGTRLSVL.

This rearrangement joins TRBV28 to TRBJ1-2; 7 bases agree with TRBD1. CDR3 size: 13 residues. The germline gives CDR1 MDHEN, CDR2 SYDVKM. Trimming cost V 6 bases and J 7 bases; bases outside gene matches: 8. The CDR3: CASRDTGVVGYTF. CDR3 DNA: TGTGCCAGCAGAGACACAGGGGTAGTTGGCTACACCTTC.

Only one count was recorded for this clone. The V gene is TRBV20-1, the J gene TRBJ1-2, with 7 bases aligning to TRBD1. Germline-derived CDR1 and CDR2 are DFQATT and SNEGSKA (reference sequence). This CDR3 is 14 amino acids long. J lost 7 bases, V lost 3 bases, and 11 bases had no gene match. CDR3 DNA: TGCAGTGCTAGTGGGACAGACAAATGGCGTGGCTACACCTTC. This encodes CSASGTDKWRGYTF.

This clone was counted once. V and J are TRBV20-1 and TRBJ1-5; possibly TRBD1 for D (5 bases). V lost 3 bases, J lost 5 bases, and 17 bases lay in between. The germline CDR1 and CDR2 sequences are DFQATT and SNEGSKA (reference sequence). The CDR3 has 15 amino acids. CDR3 in DNA: TGCAGTGCTAGTCTGCAGGGACGGGACGATCAGCCCCAGCATTTT. Encoded protein: CSASLQGRDDQPQHF.

The J gene is TRBJ1-1, the V gene TRBV27; weak D call: TRBD1 (5 bases). The CDR3 loop spans 15 amino acids. Germline CDR1 MNHEY, CDR2 SMNVEV (reference sequence). V shed 3 bases and J shed 2 bases, with 13 bases lying between them. The CDR3 here is CASSLGPRANTEAFF. The CDR3 region has the DNA TGTGCCAGCAGTTTGGGCCCCAGGGCTAACACTGAAGCTTTCTTT.

In its sample, this clone was seen a few times. This chain joins TRBV10-3 and TRBJ1-2; D gene unclear. This CDR3 has 13 residues. The germline V gene encodes CDR1 ENHRY and CDR2 SYGVKD. The V gene lost 6 bases and the J gene lost 5 bases, with 13 bases spanning the gap. Here the CDR3 reads CAIRDPGSYGYTF. The CDR3 DNA reads TGTGCCATCAGGGATCCGGGGAGTTATGGCTACACCTTC.

V and J are TRBV30 and TRBJ2-7; D is unresolved. CDR3 length: 13 residues. In germline, CDR1 is GTSNPN, CDR2 SVGIG (reference sequence). Trimming pared 2 bases from V and 3 bases from J, leaving 11 bases between. In nucleotides, the CDR3 is TGTGCCTGGAGTCTCTTAGCCCTCTACGAGCAGTACTTC. Its protein is CAWSLLALYEQYF.

The genes are TRBV24-1 and TRBJ1-2, with 11 positions matching TRBD1. V trimming: 9 bases; J trimming: 7 bases; junction bases outside the gene matches: 9. The germline CDR1 and CDR2 sequences are KGHDR and SFDVKD. This CDR3 is built from 14 residues. The CDR3 region is CATAGPGTGGGYTF. The CDR3 region has the DNA TGTGCCACCGCCGGACCGGGGACAGGGGGTGGCTACACCTTC.

This sequence joins TRBV6-5 and TRBJ1-6; 8 nucleotides match TRBD1. The CDR3 is 15 residues long. Germline V CDR1 and CDR2: MNHEY, SVGAGI. Trimming cost V 3 bases and J 6 bases; bases outside gene matches: 4. The CDR3 DNA reads TGTGCCAGCAGTTATCGAGGACAGGGTAATTCACCCCTCCACTTT. Its protein is CASSYRGQGNSPLHF.

The gene calls are TRBV5-3 and TRBJ2-1; 7 bases map to TRBD2. TRBV5-3 is an ORF, and what it does is uncertain. The CDR3 sequence is 18 residues long. Trimming cost V 3 bases and J 5 bases; bases outside gene matches: 17. The CDR3 coding sequence is TGTGCCAGAAGCTGGGTCGTTTTAGGAGCGGGGAAGAACAATGAGCAGTTCTTC. Its translation is CARSWVVLGAGKNNEQFF.

This chain uses TRBV24-1 with TRBJ1-1; 8 bases are shared with TRBD1. CDR3 length: 15 residues. CDR1 and CDR2 from the germline V gene are KGHDR and SFDVKD. Losses at the gene ends were 3 bases for V and 4 bases for J; bases not matched to a gene: 6. The CDR3 DNA reads as TGTGCCACCAGTGATCAAACAGGGGGTGGCACTGAAGCTTTCTTT. Protein product: CATSDQTGGGTEAFF.

The J gene is TRBJ1-2, the V gene TRBV6-4; D remains ambiguous. This CDR3 region has 13 residues. The germline V gene has CDR1 MRHNA and CDR2 SNTAGT. V lost 3 bases and J 5 bases, leaving 10 bases between the germline ends. In DNA form, the CDR3 reads TGTGCCAGCAGTGAGGCCCCGGGGTATGGCTACACCTTC. This gives the protein CASSEAPGYGYTF.